Listed below are T cell receptor beta chains from one sample, sequenced in a study of blood T cells in healthy people across ages. One entry per CDR3 protein, called by TCRdb with MiXCR from the 5' RACE reads. The sample lists 800,000 or so distinct CDR3 sequences, more than 20% seen once, with approximately 4% in the top ten. These data also formed part of another study, on T cells of mothers and their children.

Sequencing used blood. These receptors were obtained from a boy aged 5 to 17 in good health. Each CDR3 is given with its conserved first and last residue. The D gene is left open where the match is weak. A row's size may be missing; if present it is once, few, many or a size class.

>-|TRBJ1-4|many|TRBV20-1
CSAFRAGATNEKLFF
TGCAGTGCTTTTAGGGCGGGCGCAACTAATGAAAAACTGTTTTTT
>-|TRBJ1-2|-|TRBV24-1
CATSETGGGHLYGYTF
TGTGCCACCAGCGAAACCGGGGGGGGACACCTTTATGGCTACACCTTC
>-|TRBJ2-7|-|TRBV20-1
CSAHSGGYEQYF
TGCAGTGCTCACTCGGGCGGCTACGAGCAGTACTTC
>TRBD2|TRBJ2-5|few|TRBV27
CASSSRVAGDQETQYF
TGTGCCAGCAGTTCCCGCGTAGCGGGGGACCAAGAGACCCAGTACTTC
>-|TRBJ1-5|once|TRBV2
CASSIDSGNQPQHF
TGTGCCAGCAGTATTGACAGCGGCAATCAGCCCCAGCATTTT
>-|TRBJ2-5|-|TRBV29-1
CSVPQQGETQYF
TGCAGCGTTCCCCAACAGGGCGAGACCCAGTACTTC
>TRBD2|TRBJ2-6|-|TRBV11-1
CASSLAGGPGANVPTF
TGTGCCAGCAGCTTAGCGGGAGGGCCTGGGGCCAACGTCCCGACTTTC
>-|TRBJ1-2|few|TRBV27
CASSHGTGNYGYTF
TGTGCCAGCAGCCACGGGACGGGTAACTATGGCTACACCTTC
>-|TRBJ2-3|-|TRBV21-1
CASTPDTQYF
TGTGCCAGCACGCCCGATACGCAGTATTTT
>-|TRBJ2-7|few|TRBV5-5
CASSTQDVNEQYF
TGTGCCAGCAGCACGCAGGACGTGAACGAGCAGTACTTC
>-|TRBJ2-7|-|TRBV6-1
CASTVSQGIPYEQYF
TGTGCCAGCACCGTAAGCCAGGGGATCCCCTACGAGCAGTACTTC